This T cell receptor beta chain derives from a study of CD8 T cells in Susac syndrome. Germline CDR1 and CDR2: DFQATT and SNEGSKA (reference sequence). The CDR3 has 16 residues. The ends lost 0 bases at V and 4 bases at J; junction bases unmatched: 7. An input of roughly 0.45 to 1 ug of RNA was subjected to reverse transcription using random hexamers. TCRdb re-called the immunoSEQ multiplex PCR reads through MiXCR, storing one row per CDR3 protein. This repertoire shows over 130,000 distinct CDR3 sequences, approximately 95% found once; its top ten account for 0.13% to 0.15%. CD8+ and CD4+ T cells from blood underwent TCR beta sequencing, which was carried out in a high-throughput format.

This sequence was found in a human donor with Susac syndrome. The specimen was CD4+ T cells from PBMCs. The chain is built from TRBV20-1 and TRBJ2-3; 10 bases are a match to TRBD2. The CDR3 DNA sequence: TGCAGTGCTAGAGATCCGGCTAGCGGGAGTGCAGATACGCAGTATTTT. It specifies CSARDPASGSADTQYF.